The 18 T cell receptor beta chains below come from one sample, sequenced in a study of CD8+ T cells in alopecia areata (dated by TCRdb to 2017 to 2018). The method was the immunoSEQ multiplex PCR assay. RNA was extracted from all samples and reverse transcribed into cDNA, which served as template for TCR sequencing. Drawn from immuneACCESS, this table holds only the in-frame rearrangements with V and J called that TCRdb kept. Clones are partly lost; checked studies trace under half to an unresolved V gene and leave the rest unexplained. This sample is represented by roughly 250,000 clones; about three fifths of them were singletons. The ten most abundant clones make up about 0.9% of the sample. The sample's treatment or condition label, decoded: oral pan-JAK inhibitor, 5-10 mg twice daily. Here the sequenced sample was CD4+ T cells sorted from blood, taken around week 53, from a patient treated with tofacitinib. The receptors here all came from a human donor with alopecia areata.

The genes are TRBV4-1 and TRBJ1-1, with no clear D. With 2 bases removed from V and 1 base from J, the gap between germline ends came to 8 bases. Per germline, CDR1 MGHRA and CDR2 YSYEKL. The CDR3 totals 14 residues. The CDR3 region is CASSQPVGNTEAFF. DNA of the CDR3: TGCGCCAGCAGCCAACCGGTCGGGAACACTGAAGCTTTCTTT.

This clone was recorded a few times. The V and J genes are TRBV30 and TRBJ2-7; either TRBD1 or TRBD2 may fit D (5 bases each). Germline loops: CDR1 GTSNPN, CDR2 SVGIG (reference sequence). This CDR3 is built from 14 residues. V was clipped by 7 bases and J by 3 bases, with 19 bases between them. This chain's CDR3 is CAFTRDRYFYEQYF. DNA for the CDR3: TGTGCCTTTACCCGGGACCGATACTTCTACGAGCAGTACTTC.

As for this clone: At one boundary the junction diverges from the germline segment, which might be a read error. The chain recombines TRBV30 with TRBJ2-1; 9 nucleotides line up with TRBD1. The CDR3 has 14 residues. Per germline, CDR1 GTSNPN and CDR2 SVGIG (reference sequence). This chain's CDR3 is CAGRFGTGYNEQFF. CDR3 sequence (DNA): TGTGCCGGGAGATTCGGGACAGGGTACAATGAGCAGTTCTTC.

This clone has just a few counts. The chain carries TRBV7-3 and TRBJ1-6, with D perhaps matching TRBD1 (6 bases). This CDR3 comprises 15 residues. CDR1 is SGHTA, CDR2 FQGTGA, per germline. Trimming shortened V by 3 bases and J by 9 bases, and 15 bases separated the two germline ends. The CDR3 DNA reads TGTGCCAGCAGCTTTTCGGGGGCCGGGATTTCACCCCTCCACTTT. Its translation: CASSFSGAGISPLHF.

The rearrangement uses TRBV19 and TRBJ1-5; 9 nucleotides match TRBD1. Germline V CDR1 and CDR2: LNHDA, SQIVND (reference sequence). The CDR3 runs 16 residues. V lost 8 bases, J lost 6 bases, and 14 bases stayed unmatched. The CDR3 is CASGLDRGVRGQPQHF. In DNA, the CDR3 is TGTGCCAGTGGACTGGACAGGGGTGTACGTGGTCAGCCCCAGCATTTT.

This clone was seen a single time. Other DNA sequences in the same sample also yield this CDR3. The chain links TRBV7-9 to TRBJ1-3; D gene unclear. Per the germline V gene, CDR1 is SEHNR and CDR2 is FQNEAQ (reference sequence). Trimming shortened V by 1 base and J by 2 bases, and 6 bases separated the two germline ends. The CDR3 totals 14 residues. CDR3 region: CASSLDSAGNTIYF. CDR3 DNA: TGTGCCAGCAGCTTAGATTCGGCTGGAAACACCATATATTTT.

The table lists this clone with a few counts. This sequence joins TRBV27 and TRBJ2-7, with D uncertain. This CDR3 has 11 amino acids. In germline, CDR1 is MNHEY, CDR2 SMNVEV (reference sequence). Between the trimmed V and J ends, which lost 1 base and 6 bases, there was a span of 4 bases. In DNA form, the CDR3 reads TGTGCCAGCAGTTTATACGGCGAGCAGTACTTC. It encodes CASSLYGEQYF.

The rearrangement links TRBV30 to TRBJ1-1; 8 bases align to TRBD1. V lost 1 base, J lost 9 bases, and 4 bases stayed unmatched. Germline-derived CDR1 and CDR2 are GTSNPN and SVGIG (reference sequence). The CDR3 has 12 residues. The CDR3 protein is CAWSGQGSQAFF. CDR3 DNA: TGTGCCTGGAGTGGACAGGGGTCCCAAGCTTTCTTT.

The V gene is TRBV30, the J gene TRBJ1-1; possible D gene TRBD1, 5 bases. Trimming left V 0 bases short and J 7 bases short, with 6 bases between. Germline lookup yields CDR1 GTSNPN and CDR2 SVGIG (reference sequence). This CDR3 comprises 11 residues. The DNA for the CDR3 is TGTGCCTGGAGTGTGAGGGGTGAAGCTTTCTTT. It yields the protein CAWSVRGEAFF. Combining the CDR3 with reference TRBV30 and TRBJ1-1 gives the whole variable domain SQTIHQWPATLVQPVGSPLSLECTVEGTSNPNLYWYRQAAGRGLQLLFYSVGIGQISSEVPQNLSASRPQDRQFILSSKKLLLSDSGFYLCAWSVRGEAFFGQGTRLTVV.

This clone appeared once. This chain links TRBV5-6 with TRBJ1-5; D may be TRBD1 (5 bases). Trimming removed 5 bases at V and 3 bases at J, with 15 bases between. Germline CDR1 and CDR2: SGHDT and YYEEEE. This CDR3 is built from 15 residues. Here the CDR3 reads CASSPGGTVNQPQHF. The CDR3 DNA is TGTGCCAGCAGTCCCGGGGGTACGGTCAATCAGCCCCAGCATTTT.

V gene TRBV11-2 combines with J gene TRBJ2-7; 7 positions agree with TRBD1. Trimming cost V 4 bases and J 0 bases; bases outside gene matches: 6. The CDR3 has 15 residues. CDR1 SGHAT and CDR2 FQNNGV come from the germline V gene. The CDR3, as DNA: TGTGCCAGCAGCTCCCTCCGGGACAGCTCCTACGAGCAGTACTTC. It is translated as CASSSLRDSSYEQYF.

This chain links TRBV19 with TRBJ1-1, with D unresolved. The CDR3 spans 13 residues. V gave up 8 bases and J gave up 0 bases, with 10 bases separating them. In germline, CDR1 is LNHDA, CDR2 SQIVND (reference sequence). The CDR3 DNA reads TGTGCCAGTCGCTCATTCATGAACACTGAAGCTTTCTTT. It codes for CASRSFMNTEAFF. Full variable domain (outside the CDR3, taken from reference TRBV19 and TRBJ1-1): DGGITQSPKYLFRKEGQNVTLSCEQNLNHDAMYWYRQDPGQGLRLIYYSQIVNDFQKGDIAEGYSVSREKKESFPLTVTSAQKNPTAFYLCASRSFMNTEAFFGQGTRLTVV.

The CDR3 DNA follows: TGTGCCACCAGCAGAGGGACTAGCGGGAGCACAGATACGCAGTATTTT. It encodes CATSRGTSGSTDTQYF. The rearrangement uses TRBV15 and TRBJ2-3, with 11 bases identical to TRBD2. J was trimmed by 0 bases and V by 1 base; bases with no gene match: 0. The CDR3 extends over 16 amino acids. Germline loops: CDR1 LNHNV, CDR2 YYDKDF (reference sequence).

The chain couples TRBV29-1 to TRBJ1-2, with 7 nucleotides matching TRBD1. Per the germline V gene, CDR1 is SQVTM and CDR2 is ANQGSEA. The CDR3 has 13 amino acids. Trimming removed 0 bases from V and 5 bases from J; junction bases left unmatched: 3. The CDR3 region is CSVEDGTVYGYTF. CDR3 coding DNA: TGCAGCGTTGAAGATGGGACAGTTTATGGCTACACCTTC.

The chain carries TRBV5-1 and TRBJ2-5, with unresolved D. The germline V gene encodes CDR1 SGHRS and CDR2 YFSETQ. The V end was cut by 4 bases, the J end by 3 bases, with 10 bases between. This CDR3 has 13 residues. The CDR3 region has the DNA TGCGCCAGCAGCCTCCCGGGTAAAGAGACCCAGTACTTC. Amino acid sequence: CASSLPGKETQYF.

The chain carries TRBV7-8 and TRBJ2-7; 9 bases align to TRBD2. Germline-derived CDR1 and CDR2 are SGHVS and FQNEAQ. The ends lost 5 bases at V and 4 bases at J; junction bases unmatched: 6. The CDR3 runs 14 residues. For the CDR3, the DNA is TGTGCCAGCAGCATCAGACTAGCGGCTTACGAGCAGTACTTC. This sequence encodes CASSIRLAAYEQYF.

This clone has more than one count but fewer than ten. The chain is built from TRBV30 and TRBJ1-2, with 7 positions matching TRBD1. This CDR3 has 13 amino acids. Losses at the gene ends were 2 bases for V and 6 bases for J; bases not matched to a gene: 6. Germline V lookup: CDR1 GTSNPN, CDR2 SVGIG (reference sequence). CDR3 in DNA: TGTGCCTGGAGTCCGACAGGGACGGATGGCTACACCTTC. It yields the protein CAWSPTGTDGYTF.

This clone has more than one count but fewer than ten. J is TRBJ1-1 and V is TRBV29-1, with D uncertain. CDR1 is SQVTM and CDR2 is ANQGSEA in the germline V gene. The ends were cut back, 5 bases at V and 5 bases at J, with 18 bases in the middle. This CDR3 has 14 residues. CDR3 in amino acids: CSVFTEKWRTEAFF. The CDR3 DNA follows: TGCAGCGTTTTCACAGAGAAATGGAGGACTGAAGCTTTCTTT.